Reported below is one TCR beta chain. In the authors' methods: From reference gene primer amplification, estimates of nucleated cell counts were derived. Using immunoSEQ multiplex PCR, the repertoire was profiled, and TCRdb retains in-frame clones only, with some absent. For V, J and clone size, that table is used; D and trimming come from the DNA. The sample lists roughly 250,000 clones, around 88% occurring once. Cohort assignment relied on participant-reported clinical history. This record comes from a study of blood T cell repertoires in COVID-19. About the study: Samples of COVID-19 (acute and convalescent) were obtained from the United States, Italy and Spain. T cells, B-cell-depleted T cells, or PBMCs supplied cDNA or gDNA.

CDR1 and CDR2 (germline): SGHRS, YFSETQ. V shed 5 bases and J 5 bases; nucleotides not matched to a gene: 9. There are 15 residues in the CDR3. The chain uses TRBV5-1 and TRBJ1-4; 7 nucleotides line up with TRBD1. The sample taken for sequencing was PBMCs or T cells enriched from blood (not recorded which). The sequence came from a woman aged 40 to 50 with acute COVID-19. CDR3 region: CASRLSGQSNEKLFF. CDR3 nucleotide sequence: TGCGCCAGCAGACTCTCGGGACAGAGCAATGAAAAACTGTTTTTT.